This T cell receptor (beta chain) emerged from a study of T cell responses to AZD1222 COVID-19 vaccine. Across the study: Pooled together were second doses at about 4 or about 12 weeks.

Germline V gene lookup returns CDR1 SEHNR and CDR2 FQNEAQ (reference sequence). The CDR3 runs 15 residues. Trimming took 5 bases from V and 0 from J; bases not matched to a gene: 6. Regarding the study as a whole: Baseline serology detected seropositivity in only 5 or 6 AZD1222 recipients. White British people made up most donors, females outnumbered males, and clonal diversity was possibly underestimated. Scientists sampled the repertoires only once the peak T cell response had passed.

This clone was counted ten times or more. The antigen is unknown. Clones were read by immunoSEQ multiplex PCR, and TCRdb kept only the in-frame ones, dropping some. The sample records 150,000 to 200,000 clones, about 90% being singletons. Sequences were derived from peripheral blood, sampled on day 0 of AZD1222 vaccination. The clonotype was recovered from an adult in good health. This chain joins TRBV7-9 and TRBJ1-2; 7 bases line up with TRBD1. The CDR3 DNA is TGTGCCAGCAGCCCCGGGACAGATACTAACTATGGCTACACCTTC. Translation gives CASSPGTDTNYGYTF.